This TCR beta chain was identified in a study of control samples from healthy donors and cancer patients. Sequencing used immunoSEQ multiplex PCR; TCRdb keeps in-frame clones, though not all of them. The repertoire holds under 150,000 clones, roughly 92% seen once, with approximately 10% in the top ten. The CDR3 consists of 17 residues. V was pared by 3 bases and J by 4 bases, with 8 bases of the junction left unmatched. Germline-derived CDR1 and CDR2 are LGHDT and YNNKEL (reference sequence). This receptor was obtained from a young man in good health. The sequencing sample was made of blood. V and J are TRBV3-1 (or the pseudogene TRBV3-2) and TRBJ2-3, with 12 bases identical to TRBD2. The CDR3 is CASSQVTSGRGADTQYF. CDR3 in DNA: TGTGCCAGCAGCCAGGTGACTAGCGGGAGAGGGGCAGATACGCAGTATTTT.